The clone carrying this T cell receptor beta chain came up a few times. Its antigen is still unknown. This entry is derived from a study of T cell repertoires in cytomegalovirus infection. Looking at the study overall: CMV infection plus the matching HLA type was flagged by public TCR beta signatures. Study-level findings and limits: HLA-C-restricted, CMV-specific TCR beta clonotypes were dominant ex vivo. Identification of carriers of CMV plus the relevant HLA was performed using cumulative public TCR beta family frequency.

MiXCR, applied by TCRdb to the reads, yields one record per CDR3 protein. The sample includes about 340,000 distinct CDR3 sequences, around 29% of them seen just once. V was trimmed by 4 bases and J by 1 base, leaving 13 bases between them. The CDR3 has 15 residues. From germline, CDR1 is SEHNR and CDR2 FQNEAQ (reference sequence). This chain links TRBV7-9 with TRBJ1-1; the D is unclear. This clonotype originated in a human donor in good health (CMV status not recorded). Some clones in this sample may be carry-over from other donors' samples. Sequences were derived from cultured PBMCs, sampled from culture after CMV antigen stimulation. The DNA of the CDR3 is TGTGCCAGCAGCTCGAAAGTCGATTCGAACACTGAAGCTTTCTTT. Residues: CASSSKVDSNTEAFF. The full variable domain, with the rest looked up from reference TRBV7-9 and TRBJ1-1, is DTGVSQNPRHKITKRGQNVTFRCDPISEHNRLYWYRQTLGQGPEFLTYFQNEAQLEKSRLLSDRFSAERPKGSFSTLEIQRTEQGDSAMYLCASSSKVDSNTEAFFGQGTRLTVV.